Below are 26 T cell receptor beta chains sequenced from a single sample in a study of read filtering for tumor transcriptome and immune sequencing. This library used roughly 400 ng RNA and molecular barcoded adaptors spanning alpha/delta and beta/gamma chains. TCRdb re-derived calls from the reads in MiXCR, one entry per CDR3 protein. The profile shows 50,000 to 65,000 distinct CDR3 sequences, about 19% of them singletons. Sequenced material: a population of CD138-negative cells sorted from bone marrow. The origin of the receptors is a donor aged 40 or older with multiple myeloma.

This clonotype has ten or more counts. The J gene is TRBJ2-7, the V gene TRBV14, with D tentatively TRBD2 (5 bases). Germline values: CDR1 SGHDN, CDR2 FVKESK. Deletions cut 4 bases from V and 0 bases from J, with 10 bases between. This CDR3 has 14 residues. The CDR3 sequence is CASSRGLSSYEQYF. CDR3 nucleotides: TGTGCCAGCAGCCGTGGACTGAGCTCCTACGAGCAGTACTTC.

The chain uses TRBV28 and TRBJ2-7; TRBD2 aligns across 8 bases. The V gene's germline CDR1 is MDHEN and CDR2 SYDVKM. V shed 5 bases and J 6 bases; nucleotides not matched to a gene: 12. The CDR3 runs 15 residues. CDR3 in amino acids: CASSPGLAKYPEQYF. DNA of the CDR3: TGTGCCAGCAGTCCAGGACTAGCTAAATACCCCGAGCAGTACTTC. Filled out from reference TRBV28 and TRBJ2-7, the complete variable domain reads DVKVTQSSRYLVKRTGEKVFLECVQDMDHENMFWYRQDPGLGLRLIYFSYDVKMKEKGDIPEGYSVSREKKERFSLILESASTNQTSMYLCASSPGLAKYPEQYFGPGTRLTVT.

This clonotype was counted a few times. V is TRBV20-1 and J is TRBJ1-4, with TRBD1 matching 11 bases. J was trimmed by 7 bases and V by 5 bases; bases with no gene match: 6. Germline V lookup: CDR1 DFQATT, CDR2 SNEGSKA (reference sequence). The CDR3 loop spans 14 amino acids. CDR3: CSAWDRGSGEKLFF. The CDR3 DNA reads TGCAGTGCTTGGGACAGGGGGAGTGGTGAAAAACTGTTTTTT.

The chain is built from TRBV20-1 and TRBJ1-4; 9 nucleotides align to TRBD1. Looked up from germline, CDR1 is DFQATT and CDR2 is SNEGSKA (reference sequence). J was trimmed by 10 bases and V by 5 bases; bases with no gene match: 8. The CDR3 runs 13 residues. The CDR3 reads CSAPGTGSGKLFF. CDR3 nucleotide sequence: TGCAGTGCTCCCGGGACAGGGAGCGGAAAACTGTTTTTT.

This clonotype showed up many times. This chain joins TRBV19 and TRBJ2-1; 8 bases align to TRBD2. Germline-derived CDR1 and CDR2 are LNHDA and SQIVND (reference sequence). This CDR3 region has 11 residues. V lost 6 bases to trimming and J lost 15 bases; unmatched junction nucleotides: 7. DNA for the CDR3: TGTGCCAGTAGGGGAGGACTAGCTTCGTTCTTC. This encodes CASRGGLASFF.

This clonotype was seen many times. V gene TRBV5-1 combines with J gene TRBJ2-7; the D is unclear. Germline CDR1 is SGHRS and CDR2 is YFSETQ. The CDR3 is made up of 15 amino acids. Trimming removed 1 base at V and 5 bases at J, with 16 bases between. The chain's CDR3 is CASSLRPELGHEQYF. Written as DNA, the CDR3 is TGCGCCAGCAGCTTGAGGCCGGAATTGGGTCACGAGCAGTACTTC.

This clonotype was recorded many times. The rearrangement links TRBV29-1 to TRBJ1-1; no firm D call. Germline CDR1 and CDR2: SQVTM and ANQGSEA. CDR3 length equals 11 residues. Trimming cost V 6 bases and J 2 bases, with 7 bases left between them. DNA of the CDR3: TGCAGCGTAACAGAAAACACTGAAGCTTTCTTT. Its translation: CSVTENTEAFF.

This clonotype has at least ten counts. The CDR3 sequence is CASSIGLAAATGELFF. As DNA, the CDR3 is TGTGCCAGTAGTATAGGACTAGCGGCGGCGACCGGGGAGCTGTTTTTT. The genes are TRBV19 and TRBJ2-2; 9 bases align to TRBD2. This CDR3 contains 16 residues. Germline V gene data show CDR1 as LNHDA and CDR2 as SQIVND (reference sequence). With V trimmed by 1 base and J by 5 bases, 5 bases remained unmatched.

Of note for this clonotype: The CDR3 ends on some other residue instead of the conserved phenylalanine or tryptophan, so this is likely a read error. This rearrangement joins TRBV5-1 to TRBJ2-3, with TRBD2 identical over 8 bases. Germline values: CDR1 SGHRS, CDR2 YFSETQ. There are 19 residues in the CDR3. Trimming at V came to 0 bases and at J to 0 bases, leaving 12 bases not matched to a gene. The CDR3 region is CASSLAQLLTSASTDTQYL. In DNA form, the CDR3 reads TGCGCCAGCAGCTTGGCACAGCTCCTGACTAGCGCTAGCACAGATACGCAGTATTTA.

This clonotype was counted a few times. The V and J genes are TRBV20-1 and TRBJ1-5; no firm D call. The CDR3 sequence is 11 residues long. CDR1 DFQATT and CDR2 SNEGSKA come from the germline V gene (reference sequence). Trimming left V 4 bases short and J 11 bases short, with 12 bases between. The CDR3 DNA reads as TGCAGTGCTACGGACGGTTGGACCCAGCATTTT. It is translated as CSATDGWTQHF.

For this clonotype: This may come from a read error, since a much larger clone is one base off. This sequence joins TRBV10-2 and TRBJ2-2; D may be TRBD2 (5 bases). This CDR3 contains 13 residues. CDR1 and CDR2 from the germline V gene are WSHSY and SAAADI. CDR3 nucleotides: TGCGCCAGCACCGGGAAGGGCACCGGGGAGCTGTCTTTT. Amino acid sequence: CASTGKGTGELSF.

Only a few counts were recorded for this clonotype. The chain employs TRBV5-1 and TRBJ2-7, with D maybe TRBD1 (7 bases). V shed 4 bases and J shed 2 bases, with 16 bases lying between them. This CDR3 is 15 amino acids long. The germline gives CDR1 SGHRS, CDR2 YFSETQ. CDR3 sequence: CASSQEDREAYEQYF. The CDR3, as DNA: TGCGCCAGCAGCCAAGAAGACAGGGAGGCCTACGAGCAGTACTTC.

This clonotype was counted ten times or more. The genes are TRBV14 and TRBJ2-1, with TRBD1 identical over 8 bases. The CDR3 is made up of 16 amino acids. Germline lookup yields CDR1 SGHDN and CDR2 FVKESK. V trimming: 2 bases; J trimming: 0 bases; junction bases outside the gene matches: 3. CDR3 sequence: CASSQITGGSYNEQFF. Here the CDR3 DNA reads TGTGCCAGCAGCCAAATTACAGGGGGCTCCTACAATGAGCAGTTCTTC. Drawing the rest from reference TRBV14 and TRBJ2-1, the complete variable domain is EAGVTQFPSHSVIEKGQTVTLRCDPISGHDNLYWYRRVMGKEIKFLLHFVKESKQDESGMPNNRFLAERTGGTYSTLKVQPAELEDSGVYFCASSQITGGSYNEQFFGPGTRLTVL.

Concerning this clonotype: One base away lies a much larger clone, so this may be a sequencing read error. The gene calls are TRBV11-2 and TRBJ2-2, with TRBD2 as a possible D gene (5 bases). The CDR3 extends over 15 amino acids. Germline loops: CDR1 SGHAT, CDR2 FQNNGV. The CDR3, as DNA: TGTGCCAGCAGCTTATTGCCCCTCGGCTCCGGGGAGCCGTTTTTT. As protein: CASSLLPLGSGEPFF.

This clonotype appeared many times. The chain combines TRBV5-6 with TRBJ1-6; 8 nucleotides align to TRBD1. The CDR3 has 14 residues. Per germline, CDR1 SGHDT and CDR2 YYEEEE. V lost 4 bases and J lost 10; bases outside the gene matches: 7. CDR3 DNA sequence: TGTGCCAGCAGCCAAGGACAGGGACGCTCACCCCTCCACTTT. Its protein is CASSQGQGRSPLHF. Variable domain in full (rest from reference TRBV5-6 and TRBJ1-6): DAGVTQSPTHLIKTRGQQVTLRCSPKSGHDTVSWYQQALGQGPQFIFQYYEEEERQRGNFPDRFSGHQFPNYSSELNVNALLLGDSALYLCASSQGQGRSPLHFGNGTRLTVT.

Points on this clonotype: The junction departs from germline at one end; a sequencing error may be responsible. The rearrangement joins TRBV6-2 or TRBV6-3 to TRBJ2-1, with a tentative D call TRBD2 (5 bases). Germline V lookup: CDR1 MNHEY, CDR2 SVGEGT. The CDR3 runs 16 residues. The CDR3 coding sequence is TGCGCCAGCAGCCACTGGCTGGCGGGTTCCAACAATGAGCAGTTCTTC. As protein: CASSHWLAGSNNEQFF.

This clonotype has at least ten counts. This rearrangement joins TRBV29-1 to TRBJ2-1, with 8 nucleotides matching TRBD2. CDR1 is SQVTM, CDR2 ANQGSEA, per germline. The CDR3 is 15 amino acids. The CDR3 region has the DNA TGCAGTGGGCTTCCCGCGGGAGGAAACTACAATGAGCAGTTCTTC. Residues: CSGLPAGGNYNEQFF.

This clonotype was picked up many times. The chain has TRBV20-1 and TRBJ1-5, with a weak D call TRBD1 (5 bases). V shed 1 base and J shed 13 bases, with 11 bases lying between them. The CDR3 is made up of 11 amino acids. Germline V gene data show CDR1 as DFQATT and CDR2 as SNEGSKA (reference sequence). CDR3 region: CSARVQGLQHF. DNA of the CDR3: TGCAGTGCTAGAGTCCAGGGCCTTCAGCATTTT.

This clonotype was seen a handful of times. The chain links TRBV30 to TRBJ1-2; no reliable D call. CDR3 length: 11 amino acids. The germline gives CDR1 GTSNPN, CDR2 SVGIG (reference sequence). Trimming left V 2 bases short and J 3 bases short, with 4 bases between. The CDR3 here is CAWSLDYGYTF. The CDR3 DNA reads as TGTGCCTGGAGTCTGGACTATGGCTACACCTTC.

This clonotype came up many times. V gene TRBV3-1 combines with J gene TRBJ2-2; 8 bases are a match to TRBD1. This CDR3 has 15 amino acids. J was trimmed by 4 bases and V by 9 bases; bases with no gene match: 10. Germline CDR1 LGHDT, CDR2 YNNKEL (reference sequence). Here the CDR3 DNA reads TGTGCCAGTCTGAGAACAGGGGGTAGCACCGGGGAGCTGTTTTTT. As protein: CASLRTGGSTGELFF.

In its sample, this clonotype was seen many times. This chain joins TRBV2 and TRBJ2-4; no reliable D call. The CDR3 consists of 14 residues. V was cut by 6 bases and J by 1 base, with 10 bases left in between. Germline V CDR1 and CDR2: SNHLY, FYNNEI. CDR3 in amino acids: CASRVGEAKNIQYF. Written as DNA, the CDR3 is TGTGCCAGCAGAGTCGGTGAGGCCAAAAACATTCAGTACTTC.

The rearrangement links TRBV11-2 to TRBJ2-2; D might be TRBD1 or TRBD2, each matching 5 bases. CDR1 SGHAT and CDR2 FQNNGV come from the germline V gene. This CDR3 has 13 residues. V shed 4 bases and J shed 7 bases, with 10 bases lying between them. The CDR3 sequence: CASSWGSDGELFF. CDR3 DNA sequence: TGTGCCAGCAGCTGGGGGAGTGACGGGGAGCTGTTTTTT.

This clonotype was observed at least ten times. CDR3 amino acids: CASSLVPGLAGVNEQYF. CDR3 in DNA: TGTGCCAGCAGCTTAGTGCCGGGACTAGCGGGTGTCAACGAGCAGTACTTC. The rearrangement links TRBV7-6 to TRBJ2-7; TRBD2 agrees at 12 bases. Germline CDR1 SGHVS, CDR2 FNYEAQ. The CDR3 sequence is 17 residues long. The J segment lost 5 bases and the V segment lost 1 base, leaving 9 bases of the junction unmatched.

In its sample, this clonotype ranks as medium-sized (0.01 to 0.1%). The chain couples TRBV14 to TRBJ2-1; 7 nucleotides line up with TRBD1. CDR3 size: 17 residues. Germline CDR1 and CDR2: SGHDN and FVKESK. Trimming took 1 base from V and 6 from J; bases not matched to a gene: 12. The CDR3 loop reads CASSQVQGGPSTNEQFF. The CDR3 region has the DNA TGTGCCAGCAGCCAAGTACAAGGGGGCCCTTCCACCAATGAGCAGTTCTTC.

In this sample, this clonotype turned up a few times. The chain is built from TRBV20-1 and TRBJ2-3, with D possibly called TRBD1 or TRBD2 (5 bases each). Germline lookup yields CDR1 DFQATT and CDR2 SNEGSKA (reference sequence). Trimming cost V 4 bases and J 2 bases, with 19 bases left between them. The CDR3 totals 16 residues. The CDR3 region has the DNA TGCAGTGCTACCGATACCGGGGCGGGTCTCACAGATACGCAGTATTTT. It specifies CSATDTGAGLTDTQYF.

This clonotype has ten or more counts. The V call is TRBV5-6, the J call TRBJ1-4; perhaps TRBD1 as D (5 bases). The length of the CDR3 is 15 residues. Per germline, CDR1 SGHDT and CDR2 YYEEEE. The V gene lost 5 bases and the J gene lost 3 bases, with 14 bases spanning the gap. The CDR3 region is CASSRQGRANEKLFF. The CDR3 DNA follows: TGTGCCAGCAGTCGCCAGGGCAGGGCTAATGAAAAACTGTTTTTT.